Listed below are T cell receptor beta chains from one sample, sequenced in a study of T cells in Graves' hyperthyroidism and ophthalmopathy. TCRdb reprocessed the multiplex PCR reads via MiXCR and lists one record per CDR3 protein. The sample includes hundreds of thousands of distinct CDR3 sequences, less than 25% seen only once; the top ten take 30% to 40%. The specimen sequenced was blood. These receptors all stem from a man aged 25-40 years with Graves' ophthalmopathy. Both conserved end residues are part of each CDR3. The D gene is left open where the match is weak. A row's size may be missing; if present it is once, few, many or a size class.

clone_size: -; d_call: TRBD1; v_call: TRBV5-1; j_call: TRBJ2-7; cdr3_aa: CASSFNLNGDRGTYEQYF; cdr3_nt: TGCGCCAGCAGCTTCAATCTTAACGGAGACAGGGGAACCTACGAGCAGTACTTC
clone_size: few; d_call: -; v_call: TRBV27; j_call: TRBJ2-2; cdr3_aa: CASSLSVAGGRGELFF; cdr3_nt: TGTGCCAGCAGTTTATCGGTGGCTGGCGGTAGGGGGGAGCTGTTTTTT
clone_size: -; d_call: -; v_call: TRBV28; j_call: TRBJ1-2; cdr3_aa: CASTANYGYTF; cdr3_nt: TGTGCCAGCACAGCTAACTATGGCTACACCTTC
clone_size: few; d_call: -; v_call: TRBV20-1; j_call: TRBJ1-1; cdr3_aa: CSAHSVRTNTEAFF; cdr3_nt: TGCAGTGCTCACTCGGTTAGGACGAACACTGAAGCTTTCTTT
clone_size: many; d_call: -; v_call: TRBV2; j_call: TRBJ2-1; cdr3_aa: CASTRQVYNEQFF; cdr3_nt: TGTGCCAGCACTCGGCAGGTCTACAATGAGCAGTTCTTC
clone_size: many; d_call: -; v_call: TRBV6-1; j_call: TRBJ2-3; cdr3_aa: CASRIRGEGTDTQYF; cdr3_nt: TGTGCCAGCAGGATTCGGGGCGAGGGGACAGATACGCAGTATTTT
clone_size: few; d_call: -; v_call: TRBV5-5; j_call: TRBJ1-4; cdr3_aa: CASSLVYELNEKLFF; cdr3_nt: TGTGCCAGCAGCTTGGTCTACGAACTTAATGAAAAACTGTTTTTT
clone_size: -; d_call: -; v_call: TRBV12-3/TRBV12-4; j_call: TRBJ2-2; cdr3_aa: CASSLGGSLWRLFF; cdr3_nt: TGTGCCAGCAGCCTAGGGGGATCCCTGTGGAGACTGTTTTTT
clone_size: many; d_call: -; v_call: TRBV7-2; j_call: TRBJ2-1; cdr3_aa: CASSSVADYNEQFF; cdr3_nt: TGTGCCAGCAGCTCCGTGGCAGACTACAATGAGCAGTTCTTC
clone_size: -; d_call: TRBD2; v_call: TRBV7-2; j_call: TRBJ2-3; cdr3_aa: CASSLLAAGGIDTQYF; cdr3_nt: TGTGCCAGCAGCTTGTTGGCAGCGGGAGGGATAGATACGCAGTATTTT
clone_size: -; d_call: -; v_call: TRBV9; j_call: TRBJ2-1; cdr3_aa: CASSVGVSLRGSSYNEQFF; cdr3_nt: TGTGCCAGCAGCGTAGGCGTCTCTCTGCGGGGAAGCTCCTACAATGAGCAGTTCTTC
clone_size: -; d_call: -; v_call: TRBV20-1; j_call: TRBJ2-1; cdr3_aa: CSASQGNEQFF; cdr3_nt: TGCAGTGCTTCCCAGGGTAATGAGCAGTTCTTC
clone_size: many; d_call: -; v_call: TRBV7-2; j_call: TRBJ1-5; cdr3_aa: CASSIDGGGSNQPQHF; cdr3_nt: TGTGCCAGCAGCATCGACGGGGGAGGCAGCAATCAGCCCCAGCATTTT
clone_size: many; d_call: -; v_call: TRBV18; j_call: TRBJ2-5; cdr3_aa: CASSARDSRKTQYF; cdr3_nt: TGTGCCAGCTCAGCGCGGGACAGCCGGAAGACCCAGTACTTC
clone_size: few; d_call: -; v_call: TRBV7-9; j_call: TRBJ2-5; cdr3_aa: CASSLGPGAGETQYF; cdr3_nt: TGTGCCAGCAGCTTAGGACCAGGGGCGGGGGAGACCCAGTACTTC
clone_size: few; d_call: TRBD2; v_call: TRBV29-1; j_call: TRBJ2-7; cdr3_aa: CSVSLAGMGSYEQYF; cdr3_nt: TGCAGCGTTTCATTAGCGGGAATGGGGTCCTACGAGCAGTACTTC
clone_size: many; d_call: -; v_call: TRBV29-1; j_call: TRBJ2-1; cdr3_aa: CSARSGANEQFF; cdr3_nt: TGCAGCGCTAGGTCAGGGGCAAATGAGCAGTTCTTC
clone_size: -; d_call: -; v_call: TRBV12-3/TRBV12-4; j_call: TRBJ1-4; cdr3_aa: CASSFIGRFEKLFF; cdr3_nt: TGTGCCAGCAGTTTTATTGGAAGATTCGAAAAACTGTTTTTT
clone_size: few; d_call: -; v_call: TRBV6-1; j_call: TRBJ2-7; cdr3_aa: CASSVTDSLDEQYF; cdr3_nt: TGTGCCAGCAGTGTCACAGACAGCTTAGACGAGCAGTACTTC
clone_size: -; d_call: -; v_call: TRBV10-2; j_call: TRBJ1-2; cdr3_aa: CASSAGRTGNYGYTF; cdr3_nt: TGCGCCAGCAGTGCCGGACGGACGGGTAACTATGGCTACACCTTC
clone_size: few; d_call: -; v_call: TRBV30; j_call: TRBJ2-1; cdr3_aa: CAWSVTGTHNEQFF; cdr3_nt: TGTGCCTGGAGTGTGACCGGGACTCACAATGAGCAGTTCTTC
clone_size: many; d_call: -; v_call: TRBV5-1; j_call: TRBJ2-1; cdr3_aa: CASSRSEGNEQFF; cdr3_nt: TGCGCCAGCAGCAGATCGGAGGGGAATGAGCAGTTCTTC
clone_size: few; d_call: TRBD1; v_call: TRBV7-9; j_call: TRBJ2-7; cdr3_aa: CASSHRDRGLEQYF; cdr3_nt: TGTGCCAGCAGCCACCGGGACAGGGGGCTCGAGCAGTACTTC
clone_size: few; d_call: -; v_call: TRBV4-1; j_call: TRBJ1-4; cdr3_aa: CASSPAGLEKLFF; cdr3_nt: TGCGCCAGCAGCCCGGCCGGTCTTGAAAAACTGTTTTTT
clone_size: -; d_call: TRBD1; v_call: TRBV28; j_call: TRBJ2-4; cdr3_aa: CASSPVPGQGKNIQYF; cdr3_nt: TGTGCCAGCAGTCCAGTCCCGGGACAGGGCAAAAACATTCAGTACTTC
clone_size: few; d_call: TRBD1; v_call: TRBV6-5; j_call: TRBJ2-5; cdr3_aa: CASSYMTGEETQYF; cdr3_nt: TGTGCCAGCAGTTATATGACAGGGGAGGAGACCCAGTACTTC
clone_size: -; d_call: -; v_call: TRBV14; j_call: TRBJ2-1; cdr3_aa: CASSHPGGNEQFF; cdr3_nt: TGTGCCAGCAGCCATCCAGGGGGGAATGAGCAGTTCTTC
clone_size: many; d_call: TRBD2; v_call: TRBV11-2; j_call: TRBJ2-3; cdr3_aa: CASTGLAAFTDTQYF; cdr3_nt: TGTGCCAGCACTGGCCTAGCGGCCTTCACAGATACGCAGTATTTT
clone_size: many; d_call: -; v_call: TRBV28; j_call: TRBJ1-1; cdr3_aa: CASSPPRVTEAFF; cdr3_nt: TGCGCCAGCAGTCCTCCGAGGGTAACTGAAGCTTTCTTT
clone_size: -; d_call: TRBD1; v_call: TRBV28; j_call: TRBJ1-5; cdr3_aa: CASSTIYDRGRAQPQHF; cdr3_nt: TGTGCCAGCAGTACCATCTACGACAGGGGGCGAGCTCAGCCCCAGCATTTT
clone_size: few; d_call: -; v_call: TRBV2; j_call: TRBJ2-6; cdr3_aa: CASRQVKSGANVLTF; cdr3_nt: TGTGCCAGCAGACAGGTTAAGTCTGGGGCCAACGTCCTGACTTTC
clone_size: few; d_call: -; v_call: TRBV10-3; j_call: TRBJ2-5; cdr3_aa: CAISEGGRETQYF; cdr3_nt: TGTGCCATCAGTGAGGGGGGGCGGGAGACCCAGTACTTC
clone_size: few; d_call: -; v_call: TRBV6-5; j_call: TRBJ2-7; cdr3_aa: CASSYSDLKGEQYF; cdr3_nt: TGTGCCAGCAGTTACTCGGACCTCAAAGGGGAGCAGTACTTC
clone_size: many; d_call: -; v_call: TRBV12-3/TRBV12-4; j_call: TRBJ1-1; cdr3_aa: CASSLVGDTEAFF; cdr3_nt: TGTGCCAGCAGTTTAGTAGGGGACACTGAAGCTTTCTTT
clone_size: -; d_call: TRBD2; v_call: TRBV2; j_call: TRBJ2-5; cdr3_aa: CASRSSLAGLETQYF; cdr3_nt: TGTGCCAGCAGAAGTTCGCTAGCGGGATTGGAGACCCAGTACTTC
clone_size: -; d_call: -; v_call: TRBV29-1; j_call: TRBJ2-7; cdr3_aa: CSAASGTPAYEQYF; cdr3_nt: TGCAGCGCCGCTTCCGGGACTCCCGCCTACGAGCAGTACTTC
clone_size: many; d_call: TRBD2; v_call: TRBV27; j_call: TRBJ2-3; cdr3_aa: CASNFASGLSTDTQYF; cdr3_nt: TGTGCCAGCAACTTTGCTAGCGGGCTTAGCACAGATACGCAGTATTTT
clone_size: many; d_call: -; v_call: TRBV3-1; j_call: TRBJ1-1; cdr3_aa: CASSQVEGLNTEAFF; cdr3_nt: TGTGCCAGCAGCCAAGTCGAGGGGCTGAACACTGAAGCTTTCTTT
clone_size: many; d_call: TRBD1; v_call: TRBV5-6; j_call: TRBJ1-5; cdr3_aa: CASSFGTVNQPQHF; cdr3_nt: TGTGCCAGCAGCTTCGGGACAGTCAATCAGCCCCAGCATTTT
clone_size: few; d_call: -; v_call: TRBV18; j_call: TRBJ1-4; cdr3_aa: CASSPPGEHYEKLFF; cdr3_nt: TGTGCCAGCTCACCACCGGGGGAGCATTATGAAAAACTGTTTTTT
clone_size: many; d_call: -; v_call: TRBV20-1; j_call: TRBJ1-5; cdr3_aa: CSARETGQPQHF; cdr3_nt: TGCAGTGCTAGGGAAACAGGTCAGCCCCAGCATTTT
clone_size: -; d_call: TRBD2; v_call: TRBV20-1; j_call: TRBJ2-7; cdr3_aa: CSARPAGSGNEQYF; cdr3_nt: TGCAGTGCTCGCCCAGCGGGAAGCGGCAACGAGCAGTACTTC
clone_size: few; d_call: TRBD1; v_call: TRBV9; j_call: TRBJ1-2; cdr3_aa: CASSAKSGTGGAYGYTF; cdr3_nt: TGTGCCAGCAGCGCCAAATCCGGGACAGGGGGCGCGTATGGCTACACCTTC
clone_size: -; d_call: -; v_call: TRBV20-1; j_call: TRBJ2-3; cdr3_aa: CSVVGLSMGEDTQYF; cdr3_nt: TGCAGTGTAGTGGGACTCTCAATGGGTGAAGATACGCAGTATTTT
clone_size: -; d_call: TRBD2; v_call: TRBV20-1; j_call: TRBJ2-3; cdr3_aa: CSAPGLAGGQDTQYF; cdr3_nt: TGCAGTGCTCCGGGACTAGCGGGAGGGCAGGATACGCAGTATTTT
clone_size: -; d_call: -; v_call: TRBV19; j_call: TRBJ2-1; cdr3_aa: CASSQGEGLNEQFF; cdr3_nt: TGTGCCAGTAGTCAGGGGGAGGGTTTGAATGAGCAGTTCTTC
clone_size: -; d_call: TRBD1; v_call: TRBV7-9; j_call: TRBJ1-5; cdr3_aa: CASSLGQWQPQHF; cdr3_nt: TGTGCCAGCAGCCTGGGACAGTGGCAGCCCCAGCATTTT
clone_size: -; d_call: TRBD1; v_call: TRBV20-1; j_call: TRBJ1-6; cdr3_aa: CSARTGVSRYSPLHF; cdr3_nt: TGCAGTGCTAGGACAGGGGTCAGTCGGTATTCACCCCTCCACTTT
clone_size: -; d_call: -; v_call: TRBV3-2; j_call: TRBJ2-1; cdr3_aa: CASWGGRGFF; cdr3_nt: TGTGCCAGCTGGGGGGGCCGGGGGTTCTTC
clone_size: -; d_call: TRBD1; v_call: TRBV2; j_call: TRBJ2-7; cdr3_aa: CASSLGQREQYF; cdr3_nt: TGTGCCAGCAGTCTGGGACAGAGGGAGCAGTACTTC
clone_size: once; d_call: -; v_call: TRBV12-3/TRBV12-4; j_call: TRBJ1-4; cdr3_aa: CASSPGGSRNEKLFF; cdr3_nt: TGTGCCAGCAGTCCGGGGGGGAGTCGAAATGAAAAACTGTTTTTT
clone_size: few; d_call: -; v_call: TRBV5-1; j_call: TRBJ2-7; cdr3_aa: CASSSGGSWNSAYEQYF; cdr3_nt: TGCGCCAGCAGCTCTGGGGGAAGCTGGAACAGCGCCTACGAGCAGTACTTC
clone_size: few; d_call: TRBD1; v_call: TRBV24-1; j_call: TRBJ2-6; cdr3_aa: CATSDPGTDSGANVLTF; cdr3_nt: TGTGCCACCAGTGACCCGGGGACAGACTCTGGGGCCAACGTCCTGACTTTC
clone_size: -; d_call: TRBD2; v_call: TRBV3-1; j_call: TRBJ2-5; cdr3_aa: CASSPISGREQETQYF; cdr3_nt: TGTGCCAGCAGCCCCATTAGCGGGAGGGAACAAGAGACCCAGTACTTC
clone_size: many; d_call: TRBD1; v_call: TRBV28; j_call: TRBJ2-5; cdr3_aa: CASSLGGRGLETQYF; cdr3_nt: TGTGCCAGCAGTTTGGGTGGTAGGGGGCTAGAGACCCAGTACTTC
clone_size: -; d_call: -; v_call: TRBV20-1; j_call: TRBJ1-6; cdr3_aa: CSARVGGQNNSPLHF; cdr3_nt: TGCAGTGCTAGGGTCGGGGGACAAAATAATTCACCCCTCCACTTT
clone_size: -; d_call: -; v_call: TRBV7-9; j_call: TRBJ2-1; cdr3_aa: CASSPRTIYNEQFF; cdr3_nt: TGTGCCAGCAGCCCTCGGACTATCTACAATGAGCAGTTCTTC
clone_size: many; d_call: TRBD2; v_call: TRBV11-2; j_call: TRBJ2-7; cdr3_aa: CASSLDLETAGGTYEQYF; cdr3_nt: TGTGCCAGCAGCTTAGATCTGGAAACGGCGGGAGGAACCTACGAGCAGTACTTC
clone_size: few; d_call: -; v_call: TRBV6-1; j_call: TRBJ2-7; cdr3_aa: CASNPRASYEQYF; cdr3_nt: TGTGCCAGCAATCCGCGCGCCTCCTACGAGCAGTACTTC